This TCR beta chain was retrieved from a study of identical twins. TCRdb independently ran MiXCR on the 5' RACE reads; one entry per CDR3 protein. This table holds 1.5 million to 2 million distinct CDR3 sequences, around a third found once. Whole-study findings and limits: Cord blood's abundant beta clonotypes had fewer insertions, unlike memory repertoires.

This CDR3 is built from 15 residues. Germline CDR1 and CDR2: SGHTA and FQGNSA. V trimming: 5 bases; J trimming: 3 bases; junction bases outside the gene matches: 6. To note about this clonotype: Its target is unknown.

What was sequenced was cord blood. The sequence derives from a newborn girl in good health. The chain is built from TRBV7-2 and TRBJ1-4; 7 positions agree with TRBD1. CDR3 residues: CASSRKGQSNEKLFF. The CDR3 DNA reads TGTGCCAGCAGCCGCAAGGGACAGTCTAATGAAAAACTGTTTTTT.